This T cell receptor (beta chain) is drawn from a study of vaccination and CD4 T cells after COVID-19. Turning to the study itself: Samples taken post-COVID came a median approximately 100 days after diagnosis, ranging from 35 to 161. Collection of post-vaccine samples followed dose two by a median about 72 days, spanning a range of 14 to 241.

The CDR3 extends over 16 amino acids. CDR1 is SGHAT, CDR2 FQDESV, per germline (reference sequence). V lost 4 bases, J lost 5 bases, and 15 bases lay in between. Specified treatment: approximately nine-day PBMC culture with coronavirus spike peptide pools or control peptides (ViraFEST assay). The unexposed donor's CD4+ T cells were collected before the COVID-19 pandemic (2011-2018). The Oncomine TCR Beta short-read assay generated sequence data from the DNA of cultured CD4+ T cells. Using its own MiXCR run on the PCR reads, TCRdb lists one record per CDR3 protein. Of about 5,600 distinct CDR3 sequences in the sample, around 43% were seen once. On this clonotype itself: Its antigen is unknown.

The rearrangement joins TRBV11-1 to TRBJ1-6, with no clear D. The receptor was derived from a human donor in good health. Sequencing was done on a sample of CD4+ T cells from blood, cultured in vitro. CDR3 bases: TGTGCCAGCAGCTGGGAGGACCCGAGAAATAATTCACCCCTCCACTTT. As protein: CASSWEDPRNNSPLHF.